A selection of T cell receptor beta chains follows, all from one sample in a study of blood T cell repertoires in COVID-19. Sequenced by immunoSEQ multiplex PCR; TCRdb stores in-frame clones only, minus some. The sample consists of some 160,000 clones, 65% to 90% of them appearing once. Sample: peripheral blood. These receptors all come from a human donor in a cohort sampled during active COVID-19. Both conserved end residues are trimmed from each CDR3. The order of the fields is clone size, V gene, J gene, D gene, CDR3 protein. A D gene is named only where the DNA matches it firmly. Clone size appears in some rows only: once, few, many, or a class for an expanded clone.

-	TRBV7-8	TRBJ2-7	-	ASSPREYEQY
-	TRBV27	TRBJ2-1	TRBD2	ASSPPSGGAYEQF
-	TRBV28	TRBJ2-7	TRBD2	ASSPPPRLAGATEQY
-	TRBV7-9	TRBJ1-3	-	ASSLAQGSGNTIY
-	TRBV5-6	TRBJ1-5	TRBD1	ASSQGQVNQPQH
-	TRBV4-1	TRBJ2-7	-	ASSLQETYEQY
-	TRBV9	TRBJ1-6	-	ASSSGGGSGNSPLH
-	TRBV21-1	TRBJ1-5	-	ASTALMEGARNQPQH
few	TRBV5-1	TRBJ2-2	-	ASSRDSTNTGELF
-	TRBV4-3	TRBJ1-1	-	ASSQEKGHINTEAF
once	TRBV16	TRBJ1-1	-	ASSPGSLTEAF
once	TRBV2	TRBJ2-2	TRBD1	ASRGQGASGELF
-	TRBV13	TRBJ2-6	-	ARGSGPGANVLT
-	TRBV4-3	TRBJ2-6	-	ASSQERGRASGANVLT
-	TRBV19	TRBJ1-1	-	ASSIIPFDRRDTEAF
few	TRBV5-6	TRBJ1-6	TRBD1	ASSEGTGSSYNSPLH
-	TRBV29-1	TRBJ2-7	-	SPVPSGAPSSTRVYEQY
-	TRBV28	TRBJ2-7	TRBD1	ASRSPGGPYYEQY
-	TRBV9	TRBJ1-1	TRBD1	ASSATGDTEAF
-	TRBV7-2	TRBJ2-5	-	ASSLGVRETQY
-	TRBV28	TRBJ1-2	-	ATHQRADGYT
-	TRBV2	TRBJ2-5	TRBD2	ACRFRAGVYETQY
-	TRBV19	TRBJ1-2	TRBD1	ATSAQGASGYT
-	TRBV13	TRBJ2-1	TRBD2	ASSPPRTSSIRDEQF
-	TRBV5-1	TRBJ1-6	TRBD1	ASSPGQGGSPLH
-	TRBV5-1	TRBJ2-7	-	ASSLTPPGEKDEQY
-	TRBV5-1	TRBJ1-1	-	ASSLNGMGNTEAF
-	TRBV27	TRBJ2-5	-	ASSLAGGLRETQY
-	TRBV28	TRBJ1-1	-	ASTGDMNTEAF
-	TRBV5-4	TRBJ2-1	TRBD2	ASSSSGRGYNEQF
-	TRBV12-3/TRBV12-4	TRBJ1-5	TRBD1	ASRDRVYQPQH
-	TRBV7-2	TRBJ2-7	-	ASSFLDSTYEQY
-	TRBV27	TRBJ1-1	-	ASSSNLATEAF
-	TRBV29-1	TRBJ1-1	-	SVEKLEDTEAF
once	TRBV24-1	TRBJ2-3	TRBD1	ATSEAGTGTDTQY
few	TRBV7-9	TRBJ1-3	TRBD1	ASSWLTGAGGNTIY
-	TRBV6-6	TRBJ1-5	TRBD1	ASSYSGQGLQPQH
-	TRBV5-6	TRBJ2-2	-	ASSFRRGQNTGELF
-	TRBV7-2	TRBJ2-2	TRBD2	ASSFSSGGNTGELF
once	TRBV10-1	TRBJ2-1	-	ASSEAGPRGYNEQF
-	TRBV5-1	TRBJ2-3	TRBD2	ASSLGRGGGADTQY